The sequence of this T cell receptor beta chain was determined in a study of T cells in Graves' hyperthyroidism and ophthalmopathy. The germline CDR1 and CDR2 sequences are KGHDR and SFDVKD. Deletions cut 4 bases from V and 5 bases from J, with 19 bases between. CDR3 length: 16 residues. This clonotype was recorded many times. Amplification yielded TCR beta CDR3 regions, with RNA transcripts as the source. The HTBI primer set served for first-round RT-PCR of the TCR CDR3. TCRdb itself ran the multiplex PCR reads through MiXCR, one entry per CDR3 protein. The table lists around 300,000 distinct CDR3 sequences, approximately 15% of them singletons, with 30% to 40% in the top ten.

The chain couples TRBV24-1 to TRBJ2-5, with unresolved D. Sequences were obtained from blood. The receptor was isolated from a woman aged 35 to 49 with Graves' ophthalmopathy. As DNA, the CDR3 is TGTGCCACCAGTGACAACAAGTCGGCGAAACGGGAGACCCAGTACTTC. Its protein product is CATSDNKSAKRETQYF.